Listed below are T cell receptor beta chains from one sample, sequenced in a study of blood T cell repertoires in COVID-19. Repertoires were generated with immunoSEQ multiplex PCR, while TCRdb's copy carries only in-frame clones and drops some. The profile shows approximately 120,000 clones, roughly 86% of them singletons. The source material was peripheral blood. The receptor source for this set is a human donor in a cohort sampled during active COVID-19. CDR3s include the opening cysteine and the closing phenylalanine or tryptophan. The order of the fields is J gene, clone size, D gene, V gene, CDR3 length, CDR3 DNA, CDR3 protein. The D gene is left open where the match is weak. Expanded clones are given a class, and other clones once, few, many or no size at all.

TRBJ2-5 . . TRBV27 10 TGTGCCGCCGGGGTGGAGACCCAGTACTTC CAAGVETQYF
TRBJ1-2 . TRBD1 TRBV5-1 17 TGCGCCAGCAGCTTGGCACAGACAGGGGAAGCTAACTATGGCTACACCTTC CASSLAQTGEANYGYTF
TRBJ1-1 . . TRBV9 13 TGTGCCAGCACCCCTAAAGGAGACGAGGAGGCTTTCTTT CASTPKGDEEAFF
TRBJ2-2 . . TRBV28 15 TGTGCCAGCAGTTTATCAGGACAGTACACCGGGGAGCTGTTTTTT CASSLSGQYTGELFF
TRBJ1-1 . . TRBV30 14 TGTGCCTGGAGTTTCGGTCCGCTTCTCACTGAAGCTTTCTTT CAWSFGPLLTEAFF
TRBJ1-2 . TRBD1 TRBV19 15 TGTGCCAGTAGTATAGATGGCCAGGGGGCCTATGGCTACACCTTC CASSIDGQGAYGYTF
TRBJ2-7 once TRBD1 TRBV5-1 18 TGCGCCAGCAGCTTGGTACTGTCCGGGACAGGGCTCTCCTACGAGCAGTACTTC CASSLVLSGTGLSYEQYF
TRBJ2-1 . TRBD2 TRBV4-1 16 TGCGCCAGCAGCCCGTCAGCGGGGTCCTTGTACAATGAGCAGTTCTTC CASSPSAGSLYNEQFF
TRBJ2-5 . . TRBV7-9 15 TGTGCCAGCAGCTTAGATTGGGGGCCGGGAGAGACCCAGTACTTC CASSLDWGPGETQYF
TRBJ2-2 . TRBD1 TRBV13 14 TGTGCCAGCAGTGTAGGGGGCAAAAGCGGGGAGCTGTTTTTT CASSVGGKSGELFF
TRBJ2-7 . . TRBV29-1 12 TGCAGCGTTGAGGACCGGGGTTACGAGCAGTACTTC CSVEDRGYEQYF